This entry lists 26 T cell receptor beta chains sequenced from one sample in a study of OX40 agonist ivuxolimab in advanced cancers. The library relied on the immunoSEQ multiplex PCR assay. Drawn from immuneACCESS, this table holds only the in-frame rearrangements with V and J called that TCRdb kept. Clones are partly lost; checked studies trace under half to an unresolved V gene and leave the rest unexplained. This sample has 100,000 to 120,000 clones in its table, and 85% to 95% of those were observed once. In total, the top ten clones hold approximately 0.69% of the sample. The source was CD4+ or CD8+ T cells sorted from blood, collected in a trial of the OX40 agonist ivuxolimab. Receptors were obtained from an adult with an advanced solid tumor such as melanoma, head and neck, liver or kidney cancer.

This rearrangement joins TRBV4-1 to TRBJ2-5; no clear D gene. Germline CDR1 MGHRA, CDR2 YSYEKL. V was shortened by 4 bases and J by 1 base, with 16 bases between the two germline ends. The CDR3 sequence is 16 residues long. The CDR3, as DNA: TGCGCCAGCAGCCTCTCCCCCGGCAGCATCCAAGAGACCCAGTACTTC. This gives the protein CASSLSPGSIQETQYF.

This sequence joins TRBV6-6 and TRBJ2-2; TRBD1 aligns across 9 bases. The CDR3 is made up of 14 amino acids. V gave up 7 bases and J gave up 5 bases; unmatched junction bases: 5. Germline lookup yields CDR1 MNHNY and CDR2 SVGAGI (reference sequence). The CDR3 sequence is CASTPGQGTGELFF. CDR3 in DNA: TGTGCCAGCACCCCGGGACAGGGAACCGGGGAGCTGTTTTTT.

The chain joins TRBV19 to TRBJ2-3; 7 bases agree with TRBD1. CDR1 and CDR2 (germline): LNHDA, SQIVND (reference sequence). CDR3 length equals 14 residues. Unmatched junction bases numbered 8, after V lost 7 bases and J lost 4 bases. CDR3 DNA sequence: TGTGCCAGTACCCCAGGACAGGCTTCAGATACGCAGTATTTT. This translates into CASTPGQASDTQYF.

This clone came up once. The V and J genes are TRBV5-1 and TRBJ2-1; TRBD2 agrees at 11 bases. CDR3 length equals 17 residues. V was pared by 4 bases and J by 2 bases, with 8 bases of the junction left unmatched. Germline CDR1 reads SGHRS; CDR2 reads YFSETQ. The CDR3 reads CASSVVATSGTYNEQFF. The DNA of the CDR3 is TGCGCCAGCAGCGTGGTTGCGACTAGCGGGACCTACAATGAGCAGTTCTTC.

This clone was recorded a few times. The DNA of the CDR3 is TGTGCCAGCTCACCACCCGGGGGGGCTGATGAGCAGTTCTTC. This encodes CASSPPGGADEQFF. The chain recombines TRBV18 with TRBJ2-1; the match to TRBD2 covers 8 bases. Germline V lookup: CDR1 KGHSH, CDR2 LQKENI. The CDR3 length is 14 residues. J was trimmed by 8 bases and V by 0 bases; bases with no gene match: 3.

V and J are TRBV11-3 and TRBJ2-3; TRBD2 matches 8 bases. Germline values: CDR1 SGHNT, CDR2 YENEEA. The CDR3 has 16 amino acids. V dropped 5 bases and J dropped 2; count of bases not matched to a gene: 9. The CDR3 region has the DNA TGTGCCAGCAGCATCTCGACTAGCGACGTCACAGATACGCAGTATTTT. Its translation: CASSISTSDVTDTQYF.

In its sample, this clone was seen once. V usage is TRBV7-9 and J usage is TRBJ2-3; D possibly matches TRBD1 or TRBD2 (5 bases each). Germline V lookup: CDR1 SEHNR, CDR2 FQNEAQ (reference sequence). Trimming removed 5 bases from V and 3 bases from J, with 18 bases in between. The CDR3 runs 16 residues. Here the CDR3 reads CASSRPGTDWTDTQYF. The CDR3 bases are TGTGCCAGCAGCCGACCCGGGACGGATTGGACAGATACGCAGTATTTT.

The chain has TRBV7-9 and TRBJ1-2, with 10 bases lining up with TRBD1. V dropped 7 bases and J dropped 4; count of bases not matched to a gene: 12. There are 16 residues in the CDR3. The V gene's germline CDR1 is SEHNR and CDR2 FQNEAQ (reference sequence). The CDR3, as DNA: TGTGCCAGCAATCAGGGGACAGGGGCACTCTTCTATGGCTACACCTTC. Protein sequence: CASNQGTGALFYGYTF.

This rearrangement joins TRBV5-1 to TRBJ2-1; 7 bases are a match to TRBD2. J was trimmed by 0 bases and V by 5 bases; bases with no gene match: 5. The CDR3 has 15 residues. CDR1 and CDR2 from the germline V gene are SGHRS and YFSETQ. CDR3: CASSFGGFSYNEQFF. CDR3 DNA sequence: TGCGCCAGCAGTTTCGGGGGGTTCTCCTACAATGAGCAGTTCTTC.

The chain is built from TRBV5-1 and TRBJ2-3; the D call may be TRBD1 or TRBD2 (6 bases each). The CDR3 loop spans 14 amino acids. Trimming stripped 3 bases from V and 5 bases from J, with 13 bases between. Germline CDR1 reads SGHRS; CDR2 reads YFSETQ. The CDR3 region is CASSWKGGGDTQYF. The CDR3 DNA follows: TGCGCCAGCAGCTGGAAGGGGGGAGGAGATACGCAGTATTTT.

The CDR3 DNA follows: TGTGCCAGTACCCCAGCTTATAGCAATCAGCCCCAGCATTTT. Amino acids: CASTPAYSNQPQHF. The genes are TRBV19 and TRBJ1-5; D remains ambiguous. The CDR3 has 14 amino acids. Germline loops: CDR1 LNHDA, CDR2 SQIVND (reference sequence). The V end was cut by 7 bases, the J end by 0 bases, with 10 bases between.

V gene TRBV7-9 combines with J gene TRBJ2-1; tentative D call: TRBD2 (5 bases). Germline CDR1 and CDR2: SEHNR and FQNEAQ (reference sequence). The ends were cut back, 0 bases at V and 2 bases at J, with 5 bases in the middle. The CDR3 runs to 14 residues. Written as DNA, the CDR3 is TGTGCCAGCAGCTTAGCCGGGACCTACAATGAGCAGTTCTTC. The encoded protein is CASSLAGTYNEQFF.

This clone was recorded a few times. The chain carries TRBV19 and TRBJ1-2, with TRBD1 matching over 8 bases. The CDR3 sequence is 13 residues long. CDR1 LNHDA and CDR2 SQIVND come from the germline V gene (reference sequence). V was pared by 3 bases and J by 7 bases, with 4 bases of the junction left unmatched. CDR3 DNA: TGTGCCAGTAGTATGGGACAGGCAAGTGGCTACACCTTC. Translation gives CASSMGQASGYTF.

The chain joins TRBV29-1 to TRBJ2-1; 8 nucleotides align to TRBD2. V lost 2 bases and J lost 8; bases outside the gene matches: 5. CDR1 is SQVTM, CDR2 ANQGSEA, per germline. There are 13 residues in the CDR3. The CDR3 spells CSVESGLGDEQFF. The CDR3 coding sequence is TGCAGCGTTGAATCGGGACTAGGGGATGAGCAGTTCTTC.

The chain carries TRBV30 and TRBJ2-7; D is unclear. V gave up 0 bases and J gave up 0 bases, with 9 bases separating them. CDR3 length equals 14 residues. The V gene's germline CDR1 is GTSNPN and CDR2 SVGIG (reference sequence). The CDR3 DNA sequence: TGTGCCTGGAGTGTCGGGCTGAACTCCTACGAGCAGTACTTC. Residues: CAWSVGLNSYEQYF. Supplemented by reference TRBV30 and TRBJ2-7, the full variable domain reads SQTIHQWPATLVQPVGSPLSLECTVEGTSNPNLYWYRQAAGRGLQLLFYSVGIGQISSEVPQNLSASRPQDRQFILSSKKLLLSDSGFYLCAWSVGLNSYEQYFGPGTRLTVT.

The chain employs TRBV30 and TRBJ2-1; TRBD2 aligns across 9 bases. CDR1 is GTSNPN and CDR2 is SVGIG in the germline V gene (reference sequence). V gave up 0 bases and J gave up 6 bases; unmatched junction bases: 12. The CDR3 contains 17 residues. The CDR3 loop reads CAWSVQVRVTSGNEQFF. Written as DNA, the CDR3 is TGTGCCTGGAGTGTACAAGTTCGCGTGACTAGCGGCAATGAGCAGTTCTTC.

The chain combines TRBV13 with TRBJ1-1; possibly TRBD1 for D (5 bases). With 5 bases removed from V and 7 bases from J, the gap between germline ends came to 11 bases. The CDR3 is made up of 12 amino acids. Germline CDR1 is PRHDT and CDR2 is FYEKMQ (reference sequence). The CDR3: CASSHGGIEAFF. CDR3 nucleotides: TGTGCCAGCAGCCACGGGGGAATTGAAGCTTTCTTT. Full variable domain (missing parts from reference TRBV13 and TRBJ1-1): AAGVIQSPRHLIKEKRETATLKCYPIPRHDTVYWYQQGPGQDPQFLISFYEKMQSDKGSIPDRFSAQQFSDYHSELNMSSLELGDSALYFCASSHGGIEAFFGQGTRLTVV.

J is TRBJ2-5 and V is TRBV9; D might be TRBD1 (6 bases). The germline V and J ends were trimmed by 0 bases and 4 bases, with 13 bases remaining between them. CDR1 and CDR2 from the germline V gene are SGDLS and YYNGEE. This CDR3 contains 15 residues. CDR3 residues: CASSVDYRVLETQYF. Here the CDR3 DNA reads TGTGCCAGCAGCGTAGATTACAGGGTATTAGAGACCCAGTACTTC.

In DNA, the CDR3 is TGTGCCATCAGTGATGGTCCCTACGAGCAGTACTTC. Its translation is CAISDGPYEQYF. The chain combines TRBV10-3 with TRBJ2-7; D uncertain. This CDR3 contains 12 residues. V was cut by 3 bases and J by 2 bases, with 5 bases left in between. Germline CDR1 ENHRY, CDR2 SYGVKD.

This chain joins TRBV28 and TRBJ2-5; D possibly corresponds to TRBD1 (6 bases). Germline V lookup: CDR1 MDHEN, CDR2 SYDVKM. The CDR3 has 14 amino acids. Trimming pared 6 bases from V and 5 bases from J, leaving 16 bases between. CDR3 nucleotides: TGTGCCAGCAGCCCTCCAGGGGCAGAGGAGACCCAGTACTTC. As protein: CASSPPGAEETQYF.

The rearrangement uses TRBV7-3 and TRBJ2-7; 10 bases line up with TRBD2. Germline V lookup: CDR1 SGHTA, CDR2 FQGTGA. The V and J ends lost 0 bases and 2 bases, in that order; junction bases with no gene match: 4. The CDR3 covers 16 residues. The DNA of the CDR3 is TGTGCCAGCAGCTTAACACCCCTAGCGGGGGCCTACGAGCAGTACTTC. Its translation is CASSLTPLAGAYEQYF. Full variable domain (rest looked up from reference TRBV7-3 and TRBJ2-7): GAGVSQTPSNKVTEKGKYVELRCDPISGHTALYWYRQSLGQGPEFLIYFQGTGAADDSGLPNDRFFAVRPEGSVSTLKIQRTERGDSAVYLCASSLTPLAGAYEQYFGPGTRLTVT.

J is TRBJ1-5 and V is TRBV7-2, with D unresolved. Germline CDR1 is SGHTA and CDR2 is FQGNSA. Trimming took off 0 bases at V and 5 bases at J, with 5 bases between the two ends. The CDR3 has 13 amino acids. In nucleotides, the CDR3 is TGTGCCAGCAGCTTAGCCCCCGATCAGCCCCAGCATTTT. Protein: CASSLAPDQPQHF.

The rearrangement uses TRBV30 and TRBJ1-6; TRBD1 aligns across 12 bases. The CDR3 is made up of 14 amino acids. Germline CDR1 is GTSNPN and CDR2 is SVGIG (reference sequence). J gave up 7 bases and V 4 bases, and 2 bases lay outside the gene matches. CDR3 in DNA: TGTGCCTGGAAGGGACAGGGGGCGAATTCACCCCTCCACTTT. Translated: CAWKGQGANSPLHF.

The V call is TRBV2, the J call TRBJ2-5, with 11 bases matching TRBD2. Germline CDR1 is SNHLY and CDR2 is FYNNEI. V was clipped by 10 bases and J by 4 bases; unmatched bases: 11. The CDR3 sequence is 15 residues long. CDR3 in DNA: TGTGCCACCAAGACACGGCTAGCGGGAGGAGAGACCCAGTACTTC. Translating it yields CATKTRLAGGETQYF.

The rearrangement links TRBV4-1 to TRBJ2-3, with 10 bases that match TRBD1. The V and J ends lost 0 bases and 4 bases, in that order; junction bases with no gene match: 4. Germline V gives CDR1 MGHRA, CDR2 YSYEKL. The CDR3 is 16 amino acids. The CDR3 here is CASSQEDRGTADTQYF. DNA of the CDR3: TGCGCCAGCAGCCAAGAGGACAGGGGGACGGCAGATACGCAGTATTTT.

The rearrangement links TRBV19 to TRBJ2-1; D remains ambiguous. The CDR3 extends over 12 amino acids. V shed 6 bases and J shed 6 bases, with 9 bases lying between them. The germline V gene encodes CDR1 LNHDA and CDR2 SQIVND (reference sequence). The CDR3 sequence: CASRSTLNEQFF. The CDR3 DNA is TGTGCCAGTAGGTCGACTCTCAATGAGCAGTTCTTC.